This T cell receptor beta chain was captured in a study of T-cell memory formation after mild COVID-19. Germline V gene sequence: CDR1 SGHVS, CDR2 FQNEAQ. The CDR3 is 15 residues long. With 1 base removed from V and 5 bases from J, the gap between germline ends came to 14 bases. This clonotype was counted a few times. One entry per CDR3 protein, called by TCRdb with MiXCR from the 5' RACE reads. The top ten hold 9% to 15% of the sample, which has around 440,000 distinct CDR3 sequences, 18% seen once. The J gene is TRBJ1-1, the V gene TRBV7-8; a possible D gene is TRBD1 (5 bases). The sequence was obtained from an adult woman who had mild COVID-19 (a few samples of this study predate the infection). Cell type and time point are not known. Input material: PBMCs or a T cell subset sorted from them (not recorded which). CDR3 in DNA: TGTGCCAGCAGCTTAGGGCCGGGACGCGGGACTGAAGCTTTCTTT. Encoded protein: CASSLGPGRGTEAFF.